The 7 T cell receptor beta chains below all came from one sample that was sequenced in a study of blood T cell repertoires in COVID-19. The method was immunoSEQ multiplex PCR; TCRdb's version includes in-frame clones alone and lacks a portion of them. In the table there are around 300,000 clones, roughly 91% of which are singletons. Sequences were obtained from PBMCs or T cells enriched from blood (not recorded which). These receptors all stem from a woman aged 60-75 years who had recovered from COVID-19.

The chain has TRBV20-1 and TRBJ1-6; a possible D gene is TRBD1 (6 bases). Between the trimmed V and J ends, which lost 3 bases and 5 bases, there was a span of 17 bases. This CDR3 comprises 16 residues. Per germline, CDR1 DFQATT and CDR2 SNEGSKA (reference sequence). The CDR3 protein is CSASPWGQDNNSPLHF. CDR3 nucleotides: TGCAGTGCTAGTCCGTGGGGGCAGGACAATAATTCACCCCTCCACTTT.

This rearrangement joins TRBV18 to TRBJ2-7; 9 bases match TRBD2. J gave up 1 base and V 6 bases, and 7 bases lay outside the gene matches. The CDR3 has 15 amino acids. The germline V gene has CDR1 KGHSH and CDR2 LQKENI. The CDR3 region is CASSATSGWSYEQYF. In nucleotides, the CDR3 is TGTGCCAGCTCGGCCACTAGCGGGTGGTCCTACGAGCAGTACTTC.

The chain couples TRBV10-3 to TRBJ2-7; TRBD2 agrees at 10 bases. J lost 2 bases, V lost 6 bases, and 7 bases had no gene match. Germline CDR1 and CDR2: ENHRY and SYGVKD. This CDR3 spans 15 amino acids. The CDR3 DNA sequence: TGTGCCATCAGGGGGAGCGGGAGGGGAACCTACGAGCAGTACTTC. It encodes CAIRGSGRGTYEQYF.

The chain couples TRBV15 to TRBJ2-7; maybe TRBD1 (5 bases). V was pared by 0 bases and J by 3 bases, with 12 bases between. Germline V gene sequence: CDR1 LNHNV, CDR2 YYDKDF (reference sequence). This CDR3 has 15 residues. The CDR3 sequence is CATSRDKGHFYEQYF. The CDR3 bases are TGTGCCACCAGCAGAGATAAAGGACACTTCTACGAGCAGTACTTC.

This rearrangement joins TRBV5-6 to TRBJ1-2; D might be TRBD1 (6 bases). V was cut by 3 bases and J by 4 bases, with 10 bases left in between. The CDR3 spans 13 residues. Germline CDR1 reads SGHDT; CDR2 reads YYEEEE. CDR3 sequence reads: CASSSDRSYGYTF. The CDR3 nucleotides are TGTGCCAGCAGCTCGGACAGAAGCTATGGCTACACCTTC.

This chain links TRBV5-1 with TRBJ2-5, with D tentatively TRBD2 (6 bases). This CDR3 is 14 amino acids long. Trimming pared 2 bases from V and 4 bases from J, leaving 12 bases between. Germline CDR1 and CDR2: SGHRS and YFSETQ. DNA for the CDR3: TGCGCCAGCAGCTTCTTCGGGAGTCGAGAGACCCAGTACTTC. Translation: CASSFFGSRETQYF.

The J gene is TRBJ1-5, the V gene TRBV5-6, with a possible D match to TRBD1 (6 bases). Germline V gene sequence: CDR1 SGHDT, CDR2 YYEEEE. This CDR3 spans 15 amino acids. Trimming shortened V by 4 bases and J by 3 bases, and 14 bases separated the two germline ends. CDR3 region: CASSRIGQINQPQHF. CDR3 sequence (DNA): TGTGCCAGCAGCCGGATAGGACAGATCAATCAGCCCCAGCATTTT. Full variable domain (rest looked up from reference TRBV5-6 and TRBJ1-5): DAGVTQSPTHLIKTRGQQVTLRCSPKSGHDTVSWYQQALGQGPQFIFQYYEEEERQRGNFPDRFSGHQFPNYSSELNVNALLLGDSALYLCASSRIGQINQPQHFGDGTRLSIL.